Sequencing of this TCR beta chain was carried out in a study of T cells in Graves' hyperthyroidism and ophthalmopathy. Whole-study findings and limits: Median prediction lead before ophthalmopathy onset was 6 to 8 months with the model. Peripheral blood also featured most of the thyroid clonotypes expanded above 0.001.

TCR beta CDR3 regions were amplified from RNA transcripts. With the HTBI primer set, the TCR CDR3 went through a first round of RT-PCR. TCRdb processed the multiplex PCR reads anew with MiXCR; each CDR3 protein has one entry. The sample consists of about 640,000 distinct CDR3 sequences, less than 25% of them appearing once. Looked up from germline, CDR1 is SQVTM and CDR2 is ANQGSEA. V gave up 7 bases and J gave up 4 bases; unmatched junction bases: 1. The length of the CDR3 is 11 residues. A note on this clonotype: What it binds is unknown.

Diagnosis rested on symptoms, serum thyroxine and TRAb, thyroid ultrasound, and orbital computed tomography. The rearrangement uses TRBV29-1 and TRBJ2-1; 7 bases agree with TRBD1. This clonotype was obtained from a man aged 25 to 40 with Graves' ophthalmopathy. Sequenced material: blood. CDR3 bases: TGCAGCGACAGGGGATACAATGAGCAGTTCTTC. The encoded protein is CSDRGYNEQFF.